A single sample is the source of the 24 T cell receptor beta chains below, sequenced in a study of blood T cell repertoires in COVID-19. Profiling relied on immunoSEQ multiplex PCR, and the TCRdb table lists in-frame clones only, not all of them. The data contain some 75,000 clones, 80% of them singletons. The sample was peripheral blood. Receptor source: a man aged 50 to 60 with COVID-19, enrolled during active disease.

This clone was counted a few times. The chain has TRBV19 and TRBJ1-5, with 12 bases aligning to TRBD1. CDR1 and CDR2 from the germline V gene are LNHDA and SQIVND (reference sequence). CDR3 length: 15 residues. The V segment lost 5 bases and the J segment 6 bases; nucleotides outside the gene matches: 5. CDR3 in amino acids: CASSQGTGGGQPQHF. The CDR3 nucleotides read TGTGCCAGTAGTCAAGGGACAGGGGGCGGTCAGCCCCAGCATTTT.

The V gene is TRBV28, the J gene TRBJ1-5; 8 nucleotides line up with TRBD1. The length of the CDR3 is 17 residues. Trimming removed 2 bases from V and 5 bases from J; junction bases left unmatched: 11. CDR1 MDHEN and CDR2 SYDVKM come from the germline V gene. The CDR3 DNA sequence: TGTGCCAGCAGTTTAGGCCCCGGACAGGGCCGTTATCAGCCCCAGCATTTT. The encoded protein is CASSLGPGQGRYQPQHF. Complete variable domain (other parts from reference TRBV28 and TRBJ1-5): DVKVTQSSRYLVKRTGEKVFLECVQDMDHENMFWYRQDPGLGLRLIYFSYDVKMKEKGDIPEGYSVSREKKERFSLILESASTNQTSMYLCASSLGPGQGRYQPQHFGDGTRLSIL.

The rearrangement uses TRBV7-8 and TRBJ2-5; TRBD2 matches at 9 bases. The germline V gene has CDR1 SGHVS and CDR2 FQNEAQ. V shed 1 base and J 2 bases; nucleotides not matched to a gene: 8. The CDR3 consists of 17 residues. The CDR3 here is CASSLGAAGGPQETQYF. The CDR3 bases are TGTGCCAGCAGCTTAGGGGCAGCGGGGGGCCCACAAGAGACCCAGTACTTC.

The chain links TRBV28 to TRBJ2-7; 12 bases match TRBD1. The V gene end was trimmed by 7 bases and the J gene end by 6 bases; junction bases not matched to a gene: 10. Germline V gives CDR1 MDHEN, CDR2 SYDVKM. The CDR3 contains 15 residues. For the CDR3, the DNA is TGTGCCAGCAATTCCCCGGGACAGGGGGCCTTCGAGCAGTACTTC. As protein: CASNSPGQGAFEQYF.

In nucleotides, the CDR3 is TGCGCCAGCAGTGTCCCTGACGGTAAGCGGGAGGTCGAGCAGTACTTC. This translates into CASSVPDGKREVEQYF. The chain uses TRBV10-1 and TRBJ2-7; TRBD2 matches 9 bases. V lost 4 bases and J lost 6; bases outside the gene matches: 13. Germline lookup yields CDR1 WNHNN and CDR2 SYGVQD (reference sequence). The CDR3 has 16 residues.

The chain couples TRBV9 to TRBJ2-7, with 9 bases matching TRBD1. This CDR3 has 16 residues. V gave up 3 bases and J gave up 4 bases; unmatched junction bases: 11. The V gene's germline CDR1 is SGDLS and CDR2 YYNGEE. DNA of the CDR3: TGTGCCAGCAGCGCCAAGCTCGGGACAGGGATGTACGAGCAGTACTTC. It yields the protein CASSAKLGTGMYEQYF.

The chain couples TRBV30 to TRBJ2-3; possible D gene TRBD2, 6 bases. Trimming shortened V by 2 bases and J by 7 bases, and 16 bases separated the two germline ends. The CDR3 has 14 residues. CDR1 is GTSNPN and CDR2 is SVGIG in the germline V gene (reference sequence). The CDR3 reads CAWSPHATSNTQYF. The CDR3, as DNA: TGTGCCTGGAGTCCTCACGCGACTAGTAATACGCAGTATTTT.

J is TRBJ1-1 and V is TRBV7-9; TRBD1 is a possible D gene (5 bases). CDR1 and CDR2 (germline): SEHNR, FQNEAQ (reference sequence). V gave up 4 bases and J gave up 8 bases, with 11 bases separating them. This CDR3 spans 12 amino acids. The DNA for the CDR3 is TGTGCCAGCAGCTCCCGGGACTCGGAAGCTTTCTTT. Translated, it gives CASSSRDSEAFF.

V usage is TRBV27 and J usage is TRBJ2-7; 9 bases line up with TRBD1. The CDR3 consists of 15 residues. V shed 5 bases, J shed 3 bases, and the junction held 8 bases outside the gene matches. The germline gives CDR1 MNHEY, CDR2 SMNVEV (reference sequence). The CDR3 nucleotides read TGTGCCAGCAGTAACCCCGGGACAGGGCGCTACGAGCAGTACTTC. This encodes CASSNPGTGRYEQYF.

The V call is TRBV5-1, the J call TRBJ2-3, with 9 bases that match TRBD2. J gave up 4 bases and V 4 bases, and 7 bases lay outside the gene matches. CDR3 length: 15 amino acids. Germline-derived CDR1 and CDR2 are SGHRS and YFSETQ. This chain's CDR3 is CASSGLAGAADTQYF. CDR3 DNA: TGCGCCAGCAGCGGATTAGCGGGAGCCGCAGATACGCAGTATTTT.

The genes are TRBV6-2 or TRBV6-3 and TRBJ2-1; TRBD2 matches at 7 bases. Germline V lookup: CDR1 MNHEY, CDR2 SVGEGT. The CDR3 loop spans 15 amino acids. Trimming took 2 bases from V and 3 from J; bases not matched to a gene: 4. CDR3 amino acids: CASSYPRGSYNEQFF. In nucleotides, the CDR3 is TGTGCCAGCAGTTACCCTCGCGGGAGCTACAATGAGCAGTTCTTC.

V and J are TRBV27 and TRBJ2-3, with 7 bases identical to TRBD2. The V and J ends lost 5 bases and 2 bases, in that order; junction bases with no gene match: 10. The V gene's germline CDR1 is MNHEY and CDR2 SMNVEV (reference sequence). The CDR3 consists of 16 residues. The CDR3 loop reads CASSPRPSGFTDTQYF. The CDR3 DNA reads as TGTGCCAGCAGTCCCCGCCCTAGCGGATTCACAGATACGCAGTATTTT.

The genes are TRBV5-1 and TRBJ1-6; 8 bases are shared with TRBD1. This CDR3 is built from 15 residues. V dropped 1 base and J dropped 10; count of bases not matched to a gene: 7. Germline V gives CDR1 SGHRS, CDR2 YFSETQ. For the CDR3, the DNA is TGCGCCAGCAGCTTGTCAGGGGGCGACGAGTCACCCCTCCACTTT. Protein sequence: CASSLSGGDESPLHF.

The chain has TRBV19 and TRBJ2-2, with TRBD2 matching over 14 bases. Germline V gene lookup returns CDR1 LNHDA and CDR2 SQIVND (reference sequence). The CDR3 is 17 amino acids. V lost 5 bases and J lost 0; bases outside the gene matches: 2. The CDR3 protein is CASSRGLAGANTGELFF. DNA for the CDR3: TGTGCCAGTAGTCGGGGACTAGCGGGAGCGAACACCGGGGAGCTGTTTTTT.

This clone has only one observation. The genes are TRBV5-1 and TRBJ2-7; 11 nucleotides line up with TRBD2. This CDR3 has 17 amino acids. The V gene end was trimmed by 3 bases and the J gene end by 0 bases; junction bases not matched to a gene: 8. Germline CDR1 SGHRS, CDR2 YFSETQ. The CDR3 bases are TGCGCCAGCAGCTGGGGACTAGCGGACTATTTCTCCTACGAGCAGTACTTC. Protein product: CASSWGLADYFSYEQYF.

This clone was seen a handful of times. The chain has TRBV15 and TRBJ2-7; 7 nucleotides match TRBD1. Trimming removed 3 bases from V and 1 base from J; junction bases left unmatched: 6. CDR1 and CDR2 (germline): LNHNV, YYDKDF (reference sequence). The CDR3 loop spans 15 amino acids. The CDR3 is CATSSQQGSSYEQYF. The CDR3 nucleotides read TGTGCCACCAGCAGTCAACAGGGGTCTTCCTACGAGCAGTACTTC.

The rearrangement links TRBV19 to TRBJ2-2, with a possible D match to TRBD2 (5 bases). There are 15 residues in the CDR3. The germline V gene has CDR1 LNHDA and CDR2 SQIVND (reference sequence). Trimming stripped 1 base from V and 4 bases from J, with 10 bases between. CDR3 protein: CASSIGRWGTGELFF. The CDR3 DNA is TGTGCCAGTAGTATAGGGAGGTGGGGCACCGGGGAGCTGTTTTTT.

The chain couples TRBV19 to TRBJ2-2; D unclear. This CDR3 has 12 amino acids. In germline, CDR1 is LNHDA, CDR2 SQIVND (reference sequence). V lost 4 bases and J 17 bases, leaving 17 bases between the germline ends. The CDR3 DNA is TGTGCCAGTAGTACCCCGACACTTACCATTTTTTTT. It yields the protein CASSTPTLTIFF.

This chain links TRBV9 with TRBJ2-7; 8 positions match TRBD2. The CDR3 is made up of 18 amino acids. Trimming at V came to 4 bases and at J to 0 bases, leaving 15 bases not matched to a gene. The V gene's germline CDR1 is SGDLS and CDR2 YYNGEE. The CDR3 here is CASSLGLAGAWGSYEQYF. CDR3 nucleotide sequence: TGTGCCAGCAGCCTTGGACTAGCCGGAGCTTGGGGCTCCTACGAGCAGTACTTC.

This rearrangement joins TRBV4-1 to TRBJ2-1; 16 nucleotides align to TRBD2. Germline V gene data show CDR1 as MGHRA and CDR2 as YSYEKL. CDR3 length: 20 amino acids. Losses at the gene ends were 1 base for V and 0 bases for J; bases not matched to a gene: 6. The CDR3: CASSQGGLAGGSSSYNEQFF. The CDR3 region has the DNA TGCGCCAGCAGCCAAGGGGGACTAGCGGGAGGGTCGAGCTCCTACAATGAGCAGTTCTTC.

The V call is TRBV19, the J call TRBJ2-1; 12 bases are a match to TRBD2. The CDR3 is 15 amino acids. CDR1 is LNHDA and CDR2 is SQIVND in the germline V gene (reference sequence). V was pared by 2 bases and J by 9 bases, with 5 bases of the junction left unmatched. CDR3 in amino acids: CASSILAGGPVEQFF. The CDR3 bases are TGTGCCAGTAGTATACTAGCGGGAGGGCCTGTTGAGCAGTTCTTC.

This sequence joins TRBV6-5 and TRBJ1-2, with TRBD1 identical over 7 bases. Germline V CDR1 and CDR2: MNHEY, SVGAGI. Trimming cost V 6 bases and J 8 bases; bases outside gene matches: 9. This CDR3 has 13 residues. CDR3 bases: TGTGCCAGCAGAAGAGGGGGCGCCGAAGGCTACACCTTC. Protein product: CASRRGGAEGYTF.

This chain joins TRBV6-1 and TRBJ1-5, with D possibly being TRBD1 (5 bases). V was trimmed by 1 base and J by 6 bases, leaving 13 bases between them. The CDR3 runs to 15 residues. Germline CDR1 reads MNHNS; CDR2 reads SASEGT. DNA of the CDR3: TGTGCCAGCAGTGAAGGGGGGAGGGGAGTTCAGCCCCAGCATTTT. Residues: CASSEGGRGVQPQHF.

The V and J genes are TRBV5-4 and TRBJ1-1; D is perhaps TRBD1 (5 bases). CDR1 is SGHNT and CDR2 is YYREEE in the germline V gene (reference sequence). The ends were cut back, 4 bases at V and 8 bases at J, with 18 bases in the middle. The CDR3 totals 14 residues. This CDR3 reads CASSPMGGDAEAFF. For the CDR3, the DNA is TGTGCCAGCAGCCCTATGGGGGGGGATGCCGAAGCTTTCTTT.